In its sample, the clone carrying this TCR beta chain was seen a few times. The antigen remains unidentified. One end of the junction varies from germline; a read error may be responsible. The sample originates from a study of CD8 T cells in ankylosing spondylitis. The CDR3 contains 11 residues. For TCR beta, libraries came from quantitative 5'-RACE with molecular barcodes. TCRdb re-called the 5' RACE reads with MiXCR, one entry per CDR3 protein. The sample contains roughly 150,000 distinct CDR3 sequences, roughly 10% of which appear only once. Study-level results: Reportedly, significant enrichment of disease-linked clones occurred in matched ankylosing spondylitis synovial fluid. A subset of motif variants has previously been described in the synovial fluid and blood of reactive arthritis.

The chain combines TRBV12-3 or TRBV12-4 with TRBJ2-1; D tentatively reads TRBD1 or TRBD2 (5 bases each). This receptor was taken from a female donor with ankylosing spondylitis or in good health (not recorded which). Sequencing was performed on blood, either unsorted or a sorted T cell fraction (not recorded which). The DNA of the CDR3 is TGTGCCAGCAGTTTGGGGGAGCACGGGCGCTTC. This encodes CASSLGEHGRF.